This T cell receptor beta chain was documented in a study of Graves' ophthalmopathy and Graves' hyperthyroidism. Exclusion criteria comprised other autoimmune diseases, uncontrolled infections, pregnancy or lactation in patients. RNA transcripts yielded amplified TCR beta CDR3 regions. HTBI primers primed a first-round RT-PCR, and a second-round multiplex PCR followed. TCRdb redid the calling of the multiplex PCR reads with MiXCR, one entry per CDR3 protein. Altogether almost 750,000 distinct CDR3 sequences are present, roughly two fifths being singletons, with the ten largest covering 40% to 55%. With 6 bases clipped from V and 8 bases from J, the junction kept 13 bases outside the gene matches. This CDR3 has 16 amino acids. Germline lookup yields CDR1 SEHNR and CDR2 FQNEAQ (reference sequence).

The source material was peripheral blood. The J gene is TRBJ2-2, the V gene TRBV7-9; 9 bases agree with TRBD2. The sequence came from an adult man with Graves' ophthalmopathy. The CDR3 sequence is CASRGRVAGGPGELFF. The CDR3 DNA follows: TGTGCCAGCAGGGGTCGCGTTGCGGGAGGGCCTGGGGAGCTGTTTTTT.